This TCR beta chain was sequenced for a study of blood T cell repertoires in COVID-19. The table came from immunoSEQ multiplex PCR; TCRdb's copy has only in-frame clones and leaves some out. Counted here are under 300,000 clones, almost 90% occurring once; the ten biggest clones make up 2.1%. This CDR3 is 15 amino acids long. Trimming cost V 5 bases and J 4 bases, with 12 bases left between them. Germline loops: CDR1 LNHDA, CDR2 SQIVND (reference sequence). V is TRBV19 and J is TRBJ2-6; D unclear. Sequencing used peripheral blood. This TCR was recovered from a woman aged 60-75 years with COVID-19, enrolled during active disease. This CDR3 reads CASSGRLRGANVLTF. The CDR3 nucleotides read TGTGCCAGTAGTGGTAGATTGAGGGGGGCCAACGTCCTGACTTTC.